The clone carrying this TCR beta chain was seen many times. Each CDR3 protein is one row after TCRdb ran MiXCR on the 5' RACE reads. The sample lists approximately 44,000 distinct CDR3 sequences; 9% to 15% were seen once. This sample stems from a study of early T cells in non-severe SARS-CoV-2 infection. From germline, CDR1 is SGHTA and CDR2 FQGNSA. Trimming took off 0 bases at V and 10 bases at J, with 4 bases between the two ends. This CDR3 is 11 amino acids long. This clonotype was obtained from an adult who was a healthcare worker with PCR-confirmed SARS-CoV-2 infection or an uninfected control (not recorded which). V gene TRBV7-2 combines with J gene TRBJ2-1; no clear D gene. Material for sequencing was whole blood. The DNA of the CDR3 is TGTGCCAGCAGCTTAGCGCTGGAGCAGTTCTTC. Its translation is CASSLALEQFF.